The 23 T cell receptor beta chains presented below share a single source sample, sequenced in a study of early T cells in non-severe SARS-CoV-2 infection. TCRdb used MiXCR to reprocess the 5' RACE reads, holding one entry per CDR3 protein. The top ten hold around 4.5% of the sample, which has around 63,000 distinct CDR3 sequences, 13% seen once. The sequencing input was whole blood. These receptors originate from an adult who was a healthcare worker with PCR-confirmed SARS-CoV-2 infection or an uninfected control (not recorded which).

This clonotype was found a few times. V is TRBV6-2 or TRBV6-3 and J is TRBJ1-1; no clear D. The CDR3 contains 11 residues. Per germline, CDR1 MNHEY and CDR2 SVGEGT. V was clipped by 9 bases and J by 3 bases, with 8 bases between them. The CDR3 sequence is CASRPHTEAFF. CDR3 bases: TGTGCCAGTCGGCCCCACACTGAAGCTTTCTTT.

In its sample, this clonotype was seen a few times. The CDR3 DNA sequence: TGTGCCAGCAGAGCTACCGGGACAGGAAGTGAAAAACTGTTTTTT. Translating it yields CASRATGTGSEKLFF. The gene calls are TRBV12-3 or TRBV12-4 and TRBJ1-4; TRBD1 aligns across 8 bases. This CDR3 contains 15 residues. After removal of 6 bases from V and 7 bases from J, the junction contained 10 bases not matched to a gene.

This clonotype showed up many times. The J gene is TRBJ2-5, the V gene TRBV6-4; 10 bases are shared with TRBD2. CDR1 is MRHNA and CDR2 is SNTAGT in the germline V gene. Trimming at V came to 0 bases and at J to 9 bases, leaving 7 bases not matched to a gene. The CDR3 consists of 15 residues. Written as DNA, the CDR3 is TGTGCCAGCAGTGACTCTGCTAGCGGGGGTTGGCCCCAGTACTTC. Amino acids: CASSDSASGGWPQYF.

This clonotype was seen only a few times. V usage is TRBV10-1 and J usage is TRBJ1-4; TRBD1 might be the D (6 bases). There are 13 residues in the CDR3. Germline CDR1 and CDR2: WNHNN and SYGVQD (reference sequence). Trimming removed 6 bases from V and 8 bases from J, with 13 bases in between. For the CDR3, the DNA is TGCGCCAGCAGGACACAGGGAGGAGAAAAACTGTTTTTT. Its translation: CASRTQGGEKLFF.

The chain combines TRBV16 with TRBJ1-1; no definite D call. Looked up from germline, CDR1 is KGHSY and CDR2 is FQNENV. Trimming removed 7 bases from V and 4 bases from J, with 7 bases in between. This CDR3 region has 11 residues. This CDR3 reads CASNRTTEAFF. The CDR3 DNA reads TGTGCCAGCAACCGGACCACTGAAGCTTTCTTT.

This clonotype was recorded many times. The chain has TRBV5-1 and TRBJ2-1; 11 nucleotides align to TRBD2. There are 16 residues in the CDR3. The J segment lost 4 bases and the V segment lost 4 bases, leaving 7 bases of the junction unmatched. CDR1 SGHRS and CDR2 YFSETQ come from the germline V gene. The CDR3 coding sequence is TGCGCCAGCAGCCCACCTAGCGGGGGGCCATACAATGAGCAGTTCTTC. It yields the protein CASSPPSGGPYNEQFF.

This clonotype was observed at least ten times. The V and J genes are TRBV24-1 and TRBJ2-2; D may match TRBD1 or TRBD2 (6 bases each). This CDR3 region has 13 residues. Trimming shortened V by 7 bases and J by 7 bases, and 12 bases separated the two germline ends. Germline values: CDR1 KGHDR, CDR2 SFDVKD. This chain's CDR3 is CATRPGANGELFF. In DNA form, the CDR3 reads TGTGCCACCAGGCCGGGGGCGAACGGGGAGCTGTTTTTT.

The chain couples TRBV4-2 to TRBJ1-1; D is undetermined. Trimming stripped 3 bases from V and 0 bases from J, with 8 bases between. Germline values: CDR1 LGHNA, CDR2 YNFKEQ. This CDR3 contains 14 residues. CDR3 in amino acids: CASSQDWMNTEAFF. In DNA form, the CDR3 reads TGTGCCAGCAGCCAGGACTGGATGAACACTGAAGCTTTCTTT.

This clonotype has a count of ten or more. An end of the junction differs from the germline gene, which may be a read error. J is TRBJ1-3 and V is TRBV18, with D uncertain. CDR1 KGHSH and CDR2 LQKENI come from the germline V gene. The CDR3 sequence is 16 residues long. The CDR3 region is CASSPLHPSSENTIYF. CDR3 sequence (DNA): TGTGCCAGCTCACCACTTCACCCTAGCTCTGAAAACACCATATATTTT.

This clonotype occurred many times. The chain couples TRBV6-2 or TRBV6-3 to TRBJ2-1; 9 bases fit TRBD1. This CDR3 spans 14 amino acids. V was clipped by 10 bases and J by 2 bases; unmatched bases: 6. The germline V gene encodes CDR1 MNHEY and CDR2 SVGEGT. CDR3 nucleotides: TGTGCCACCCGGACAGGGGAAACCTACAATGAGCAGTTCTTC. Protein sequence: CATRTGETYNEQFF.

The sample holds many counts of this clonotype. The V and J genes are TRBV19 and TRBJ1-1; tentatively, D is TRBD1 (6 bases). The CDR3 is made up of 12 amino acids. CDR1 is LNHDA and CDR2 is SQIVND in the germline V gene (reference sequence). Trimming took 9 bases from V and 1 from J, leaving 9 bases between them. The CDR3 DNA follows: TGTGCCAGCCTGGACAGGAACACTGAAGCTTTCTTT. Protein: CASLDRNTEAFF.

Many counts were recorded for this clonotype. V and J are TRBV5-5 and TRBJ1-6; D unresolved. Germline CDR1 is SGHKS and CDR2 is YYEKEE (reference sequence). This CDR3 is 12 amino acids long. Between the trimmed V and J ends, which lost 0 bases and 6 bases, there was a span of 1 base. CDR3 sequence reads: CASSLVNSPLHF. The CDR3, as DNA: TGTGCCAGCAGCTTGGTTAATTCACCCCTCCACTTT.

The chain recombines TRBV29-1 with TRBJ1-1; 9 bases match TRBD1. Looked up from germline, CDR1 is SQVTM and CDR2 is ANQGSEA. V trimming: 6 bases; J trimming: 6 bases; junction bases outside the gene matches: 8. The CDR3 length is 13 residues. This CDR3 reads CSVRDRVLAEAFF. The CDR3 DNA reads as TGCAGCGTCCGGGACAGGGTGTTAGCTGAAGCTTTCTTT. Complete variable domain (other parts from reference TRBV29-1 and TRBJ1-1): SAVISQKPSRDICQRGTSLTIQCQVDSQVTMMFWYRQQPGQSLTLIATANQGSEATYESGFVIDKFPISRPNLTFSTLTVSNMSPEDSSIYLCSVRDRVLAEAFFGQGTRLTVV.

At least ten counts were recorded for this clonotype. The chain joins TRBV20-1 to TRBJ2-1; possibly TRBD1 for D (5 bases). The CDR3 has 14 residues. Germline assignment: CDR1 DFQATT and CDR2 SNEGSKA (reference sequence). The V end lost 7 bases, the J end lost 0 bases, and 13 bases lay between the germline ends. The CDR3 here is CSVSRRASYNEQFF. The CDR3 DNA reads TGCAGTGTATCCCGCAGGGCCTCCTACAATGAGCAGTTCTTC.

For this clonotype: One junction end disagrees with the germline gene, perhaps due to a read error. CDR3 nucleotide sequence: TGTGCCAGCACGGGACAGGGGGGAGAGACCCAGTACTTC. It codes for CASTGQGGETQYF. The V call is TRBV10-2, the J call TRBJ2-5; 11 bases are a match to TRBD1. There are 13 residues in the CDR3. CDR1 is WSHSY, CDR2 SAAADI, per germline.

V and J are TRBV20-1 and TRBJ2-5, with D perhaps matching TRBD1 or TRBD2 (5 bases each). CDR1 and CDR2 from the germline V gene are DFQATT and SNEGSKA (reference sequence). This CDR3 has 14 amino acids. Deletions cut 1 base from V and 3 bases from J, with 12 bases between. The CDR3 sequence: CSARANQGEETQYF. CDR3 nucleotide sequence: TGCAGTGCTAGAGCGAATCAGGGAGAAGAGACCCAGTACTTC.

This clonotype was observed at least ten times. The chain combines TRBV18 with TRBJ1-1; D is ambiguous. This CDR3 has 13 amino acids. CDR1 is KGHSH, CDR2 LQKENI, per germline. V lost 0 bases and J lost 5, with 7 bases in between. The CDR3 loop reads CASSPPGRTEAFF. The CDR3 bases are TGTGCCAGCTCACCACCAGGCCGGACTGAAGCTTTCTTT.

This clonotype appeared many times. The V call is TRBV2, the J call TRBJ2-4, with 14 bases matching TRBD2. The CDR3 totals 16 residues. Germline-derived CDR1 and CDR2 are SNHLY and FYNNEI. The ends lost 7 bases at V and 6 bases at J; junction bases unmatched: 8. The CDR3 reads CASILGTSGGGNIQYF. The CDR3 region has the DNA TGTGCCAGCATCCTAGGGACTAGCGGGGGCGGAAACATTCAGTACTTC.

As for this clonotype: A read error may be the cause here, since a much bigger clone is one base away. The chain's CDR3 is CASSFTTSGNTIYF. CDR3 DNA sequence: TGTGCCAGCAGTTTTACGACCTCTGGAAACACCATATATTTT. The V gene is TRBV12-3 or TRBV12-4, the J gene TRBJ1-3; D unclear. CDR3 length: 14 residues. Trimming stripped 3 bases from V and 0 bases from J, with 6 bases between.

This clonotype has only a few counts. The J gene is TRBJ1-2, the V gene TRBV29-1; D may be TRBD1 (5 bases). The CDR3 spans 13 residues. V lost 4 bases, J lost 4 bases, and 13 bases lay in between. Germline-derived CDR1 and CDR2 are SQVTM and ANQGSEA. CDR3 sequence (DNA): TGCAGCGTTGGCCCCCAGGGTACCTATGGCTACACCTTC. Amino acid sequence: CSVGPQGTYGYTF.

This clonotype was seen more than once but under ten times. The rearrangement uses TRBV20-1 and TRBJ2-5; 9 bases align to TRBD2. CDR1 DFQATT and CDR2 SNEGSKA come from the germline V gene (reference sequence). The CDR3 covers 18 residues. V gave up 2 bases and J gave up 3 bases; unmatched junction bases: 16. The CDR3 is CSARKGERGVPEKETQYF. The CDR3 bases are TGCAGTGCTAGAAAGGGCGAGCGGGGGGTCCCCGAAAAAGAGACCCAGTACTTC.

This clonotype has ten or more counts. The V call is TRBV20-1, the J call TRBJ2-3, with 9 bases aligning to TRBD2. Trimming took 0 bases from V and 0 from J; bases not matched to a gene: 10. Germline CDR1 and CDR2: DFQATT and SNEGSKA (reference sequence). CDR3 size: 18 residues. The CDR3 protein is CSARDVPSGDLSTDTQYF. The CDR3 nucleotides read TGCAGTGCTAGAGATGTGCCTAGCGGGGACCTTAGCACAGATACGCAGTATTTT.

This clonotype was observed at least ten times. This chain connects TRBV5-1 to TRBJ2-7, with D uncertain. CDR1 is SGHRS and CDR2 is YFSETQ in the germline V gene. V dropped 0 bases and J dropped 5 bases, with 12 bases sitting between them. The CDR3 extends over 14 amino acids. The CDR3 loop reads CASSLDPGRHEQYF. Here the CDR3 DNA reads TGCGCCAGCAGCTTGGATCCGGGTCGGCACGAGCAGTACTTC.